What follows are 5 T cell receptor beta chains derived from one specimen sequenced in a study of identical twins listed by TCRdb under 2016. Receptors were amplified or captured by 5' RACE. Data came from an Illumina HiSeq 2000. TCRdb cleaned the public reads at Q25 with fastp, built clones with MiXCR and kept in-frame beta chains. Each record represents a unique CDR3 protein, reported with the most common genes and DNA among its rows. Counted in this sample were hundreds of thousands of distinct CDR3 sequences; roughly 8% of them appeared once. The ten largest account for 0.75% to 1% of the sample. The sample also formed part of further work on yellow fever vaccine responses in identical twins.

The source material was PBMCs. The receptors shown here come from a woman aged 18-29 years in good health.

This chain uses TRBV28 with TRBJ2-7; D remains ambiguous. CDR1 is MDHEN and CDR2 is SYDVKM in the germline V gene. V was cut by 2 bases and J by 3 bases, with 5 bases left in between. The CDR3 has 12 amino acids. CDR3 nucleotides: TGTGCCAGCAGTTTAAAGCGCTACGAGCAGTACTTC. Translation: CASSLKRYEQYF.

The gene calls are TRBV30 and TRBJ2-1; D is uncertain. Germline CDR1 reads GTSNPN; CDR2 reads SVGIG (reference sequence). This CDR3 contains 16 residues. V lost 0 bases, J lost 5 bases, and 17 bases lay in between. CDR3 coding DNA: TGTGCCTGGAGTGTTTATAGTACCCCTCCCCACAATGAGCAGTTCTTC. It codes for CAWSVYSTPPHNEQFF.

This clonotype was counted ten times or more. The CDR3 here is CASSSGILSGKLFF. CDR3 coding DNA: TGTGCCAGCAGCTCAGGGATCCTCTCTGGGAAACTGTTTTTT. The chain is built from TRBV6-1 and TRBJ1-4, with D perhaps matching TRBD1 (5 bases). Germline assignment: CDR1 MNHNS and CDR2 SASEGT. Trimming left V 6 bases short and J 11 bases short, with 19 bases between. The CDR3 has 14 amino acids.

Many counts were recorded for this clonotype. V is TRBV29-1 and J is TRBJ2-3, with D maybe TRBD1 (5 bases). The germline V and J ends were trimmed by 7 bases and 3 bases, with 14 bases remaining between them. The germline V gene has CDR1 SQVTM and CDR2 ANQGSEA. The CDR3 has 13 amino acids. CDR3 DNA: TGCAGCGCCCGCCCAGGGTTTACAGATACGCAGTATTTT. Encoded protein: CSARPGFTDTQYF.

The J gene is TRBJ2-7, the V gene TRBV16, with 7 bases aligning to TRBD2. The CDR3 length is 15 residues. Germline V gene lookup returns CDR1 KGHSY and CDR2 FQNENV. The V segment lost 2 bases and the J segment 0 bases; nucleotides outside the gene matches: 4. CDR3 in amino acids: CASSQTTSSSYEQYF. The CDR3 coding sequence is TGTGCCAGCAGCCAAACGACTAGCAGCTCCTACGAGCAGTACTTC.